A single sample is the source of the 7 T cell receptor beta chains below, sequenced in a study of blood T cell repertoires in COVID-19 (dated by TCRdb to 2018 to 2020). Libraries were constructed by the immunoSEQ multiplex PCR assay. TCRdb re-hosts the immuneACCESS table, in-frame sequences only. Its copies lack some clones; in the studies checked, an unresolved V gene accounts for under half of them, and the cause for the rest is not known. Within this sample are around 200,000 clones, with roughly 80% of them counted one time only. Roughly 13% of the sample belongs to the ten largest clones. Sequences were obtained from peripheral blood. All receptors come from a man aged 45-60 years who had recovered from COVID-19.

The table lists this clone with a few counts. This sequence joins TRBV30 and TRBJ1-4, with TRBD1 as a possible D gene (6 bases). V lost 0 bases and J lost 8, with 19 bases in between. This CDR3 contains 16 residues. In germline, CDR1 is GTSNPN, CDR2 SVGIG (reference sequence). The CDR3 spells CAWSVSGRRGAEKLFF. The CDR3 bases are TGTGCCTGGAGTGTTAGTGGTAGGCGGGGGGCAGAAAAACTGTTTTTT.

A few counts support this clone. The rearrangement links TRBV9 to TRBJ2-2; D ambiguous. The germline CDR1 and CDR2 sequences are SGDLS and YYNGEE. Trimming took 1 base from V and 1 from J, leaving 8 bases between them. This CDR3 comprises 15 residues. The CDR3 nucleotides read TGTGCCAGCAGCGTAAACCCAGGGAACACCGGGGAGCTGTTTTTT. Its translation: CASSVNPGNTGELFF.

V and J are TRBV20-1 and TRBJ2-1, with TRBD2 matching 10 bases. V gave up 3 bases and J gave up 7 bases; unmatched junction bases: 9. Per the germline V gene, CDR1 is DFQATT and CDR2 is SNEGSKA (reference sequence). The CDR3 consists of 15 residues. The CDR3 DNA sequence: TGCAGTGCTAGTCGTCTAGCGGGAGTTGAAAATGAGCAGTTCTTC. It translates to CSASRLAGVENEQFF.

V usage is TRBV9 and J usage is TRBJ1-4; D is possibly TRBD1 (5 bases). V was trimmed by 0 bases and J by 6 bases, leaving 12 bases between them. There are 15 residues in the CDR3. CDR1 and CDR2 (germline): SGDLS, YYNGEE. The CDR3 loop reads CASSVALGEDEKLFF. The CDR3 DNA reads TGTGCCAGCAGCGTAGCTTTGGGGGAGGATGAAAAACTGTTTTTT. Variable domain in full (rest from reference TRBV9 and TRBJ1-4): DSGVTQTPKHLITATGQRVTLRCSPRSGDLSVYWYQQSLDQGLQFLIQYYNGEERAKGNILERFSAQQFPDLHSELNLSSLELGDSALYFCASSVALGEDEKLFFGSGTQLSVL.

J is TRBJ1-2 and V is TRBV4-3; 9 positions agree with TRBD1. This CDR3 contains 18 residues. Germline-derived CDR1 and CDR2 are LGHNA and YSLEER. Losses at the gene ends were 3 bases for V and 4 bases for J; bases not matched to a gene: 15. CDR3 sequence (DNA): TGCGCCAGCAGCCACCTAGGAAGGACAGGGGAAGGCTTCTATGGCTACACCTTC. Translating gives CASSHLGRTGEGFYGYTF.

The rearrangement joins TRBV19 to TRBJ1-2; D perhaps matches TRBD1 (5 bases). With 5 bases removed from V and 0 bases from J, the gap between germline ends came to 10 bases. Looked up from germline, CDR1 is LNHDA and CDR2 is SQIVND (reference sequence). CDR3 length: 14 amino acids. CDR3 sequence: CASSRGLPNYGYTF. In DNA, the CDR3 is TGTGCCAGTAGTCGGGGACTACCTAACTATGGCTACACCTTC.

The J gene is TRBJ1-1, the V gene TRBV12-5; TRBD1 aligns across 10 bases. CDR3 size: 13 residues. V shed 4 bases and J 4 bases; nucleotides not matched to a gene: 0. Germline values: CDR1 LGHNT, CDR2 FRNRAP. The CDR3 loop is CASGWDRGTEAFF. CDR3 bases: TGTGCTAGTGGTTGGGACAGGGGCACTGAAGCTTTCTTT.